This T cell receptor beta chain is from a study of cytomegalovirus exposure and HLA in healthy donors. Study conclusions and caveats: Presence/absence comparisons presumed near-even sequencing depth among donors. A prior analysis recorded that most TCR beta V segments were productive about 87% or about 30% of the time.

With 6 bases removed from V and 10 bases from J, the gap between germline ends came to 9 bases. The CDR3 length is 10 residues. Germline V gene lookup returns CDR1 LGHNT and CDR2 FRNRAP. To note about this clone: What it recognizes is unknown.

The PCR contained 60 Vbeta and 13 Jbeta primers. Using immunoSEQ multiplex PCR, the repertoire was profiled, and TCRdb retains in-frame clones only, with some absent. The table shows around 100,000 clones, with around 61% occurring only once. The receptor comes from a woman aged 50 to 60 in good health and CMV-seronegative. The sample consisted of PBMCs. The chain links TRBV12-5 to TRBJ1-1; no reliable D call. In DNA form, the CDR3 reads TGTGCTAGTGGCGAGGTACGAGCTTTCTTT. Translated: CASGEVRAFF.